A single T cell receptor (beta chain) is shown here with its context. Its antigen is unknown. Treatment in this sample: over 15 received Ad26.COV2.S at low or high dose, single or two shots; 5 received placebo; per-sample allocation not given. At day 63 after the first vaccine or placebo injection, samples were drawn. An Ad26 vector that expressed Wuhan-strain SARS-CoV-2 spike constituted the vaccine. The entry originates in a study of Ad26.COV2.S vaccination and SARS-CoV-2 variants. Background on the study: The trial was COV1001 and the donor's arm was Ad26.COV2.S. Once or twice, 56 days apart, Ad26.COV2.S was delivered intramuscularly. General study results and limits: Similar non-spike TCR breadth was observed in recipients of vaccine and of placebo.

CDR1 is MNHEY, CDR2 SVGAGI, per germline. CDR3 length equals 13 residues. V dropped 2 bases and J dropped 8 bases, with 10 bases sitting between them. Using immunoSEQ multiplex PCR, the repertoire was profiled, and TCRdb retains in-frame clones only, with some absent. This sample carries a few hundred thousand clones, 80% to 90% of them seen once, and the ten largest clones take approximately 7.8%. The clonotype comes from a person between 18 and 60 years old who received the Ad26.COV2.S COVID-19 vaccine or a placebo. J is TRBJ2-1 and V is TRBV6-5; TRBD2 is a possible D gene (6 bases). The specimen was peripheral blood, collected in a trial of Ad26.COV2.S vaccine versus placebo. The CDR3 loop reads CASSYREFYEQFF. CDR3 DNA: TGTGCCAGCAGTTACCGGGAGTTCTATGAGCAGTTCTTC.